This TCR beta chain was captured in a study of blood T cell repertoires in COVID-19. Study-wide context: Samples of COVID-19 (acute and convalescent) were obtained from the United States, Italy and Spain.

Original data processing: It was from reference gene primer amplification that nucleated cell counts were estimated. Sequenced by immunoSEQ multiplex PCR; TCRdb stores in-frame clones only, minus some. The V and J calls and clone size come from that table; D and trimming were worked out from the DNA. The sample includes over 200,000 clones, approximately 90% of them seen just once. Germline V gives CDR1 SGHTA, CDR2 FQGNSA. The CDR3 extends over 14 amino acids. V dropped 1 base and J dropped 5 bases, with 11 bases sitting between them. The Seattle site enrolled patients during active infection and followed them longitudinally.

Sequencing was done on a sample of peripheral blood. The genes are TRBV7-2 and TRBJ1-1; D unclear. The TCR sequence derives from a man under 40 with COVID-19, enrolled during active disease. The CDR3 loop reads CASSLGWAETEAFF. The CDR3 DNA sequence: TGTGCCAGCAGCTTAGGGTGGGCCGAGACTGAAGCTTTCTTT.